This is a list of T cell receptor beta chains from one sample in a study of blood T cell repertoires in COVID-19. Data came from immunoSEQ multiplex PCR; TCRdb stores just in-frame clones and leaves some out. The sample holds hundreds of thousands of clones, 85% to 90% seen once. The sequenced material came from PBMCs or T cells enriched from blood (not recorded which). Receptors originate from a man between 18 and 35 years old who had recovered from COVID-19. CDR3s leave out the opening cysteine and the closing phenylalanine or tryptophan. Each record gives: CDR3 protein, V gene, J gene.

CDR3aa: ASSPETGELGSPLH
v_gene: TRBV18
j_gene: TRBJ1-6

CDR3aa: ASSSRTGGARYGYT
v_gene: TRBV6-5
j_gene: TRBJ1-2

CDR3aa: ASSKEKGGQDEQY
v_gene: TRBV21-1
j_gene: TRBJ2-7

CDR3aa: ASSIGRFSNQPQH
v_gene: TRBV19
j_gene: TRBJ1-5

CDR3aa: ASTHYGGIADNSPLH
v_gene: TRBV19
j_gene: TRBJ1-6

CDR3aa: ASGLVLPGRGSPLH
v_gene: TRBV12-5
j_gene: TRBJ1-6

CDR3aa: ASSQTGDTGELF
v_gene: TRBV6-5
j_gene: TRBJ2-2

CDR3aa: ASSDWMSRDRGSGYT
v_gene: TRBV19
j_gene: TRBJ1-2

CDR3aa: ASSLGQGPTDTQY
v_gene: TRBV27
j_gene: TRBJ2-3

CDR3aa: ASSQTGTGPYEQY
v_gene: TRBV5-4
j_gene: TRBJ2-7

CDR3aa: ASSSPMSGSGETQY
v_gene: TRBV28
j_gene: TRBJ2-5

CDR3aa: ASSLASGTGDGYT
v_gene: TRBV7-6
j_gene: TRBJ1-2

CDR3aa: AISESSELFLSNTGELF
v_gene: TRBV10-3
j_gene: TRBJ2-2

CDR3aa: ASSQDLGQGYGYT
v_gene: TRBV4-2
j_gene: TRBJ1-2

CDR3aa: ASSLESGSGAF
v_gene: TRBV5-1
j_gene: TRBJ1-1

CDR3aa: ASSRLTGANYGYT
v_gene: TRBV6-2/TRBV6-3
j_gene: TRBJ1-2

CDR3aa: ASSQAGTALGQPQH
v_gene: TRBV4-1
j_gene: TRBJ1-5

CDR3aa: ASRDRGGNTEAF
v_gene: TRBV6-5
j_gene: TRBJ1-1

CDR3aa: ASSFRRQGVEAF
v_gene: TRBV6-5
j_gene: TRBJ1-1

CDR3aa: AISGTSGSLKNEQY
v_gene: TRBV10-3
j_gene: TRBJ2-7

CDR3aa: ASSHVRDINTGELF
v_gene: TRBV3-1/TRBV3-2
j_gene: TRBJ2-2

CDR3aa: ASTRGPGTGELF
v_gene: TRBV27
j_gene: TRBJ2-2

CDR3aa: ASSLIVNNEQF
v_gene: TRBV7-3
j_gene: TRBJ2-1

CDR3aa: ASTQNGREGF
v_gene: TRBV6-5
j_gene: TRBJ1-1

CDR3aa: ASSYTTGRPGELF
v_gene: TRBV6-2/TRBV6-3
j_gene: TRBJ2-2

CDR3aa: ASSQDSLAGSDEQY
v_gene: TRBV4-1
j_gene: TRBJ2-7

CDR3aa: SASTPNDYEQF
v_gene: TRBV20-1
j_gene: TRBJ2-1

CDR3aa: ASSDSGGHNEQF
v_gene: TRBV28
j_gene: TRBJ2-1

CDR3aa: ASSLDRVRNQPQH
v_gene: TRBV28
j_gene: TRBJ1-5

CDR3aa: ASSKVVRVGQLHSNQPQH
v_gene: TRBV21-1
j_gene: TRBJ1-5

CDR3aa: ASSFAGGGTGELF
v_gene: TRBV7-3
j_gene: TRBJ2-2

CDR3aa: ASSRGLAGEVNEQF
v_gene: TRBV3-1/TRBV3-2
j_gene: TRBJ2-1

CDR3aa: ASSGGAGTEAF
v_gene: TRBV9
j_gene: TRBJ1-1

CDR3aa: ASSLAYFSGTGDTGELF
v_gene: TRBV7-9
j_gene: TRBJ2-2

CDR3aa: AWGATGNSGNTIY
v_gene: TRBV30
j_gene: TRBJ1-3

CDR3aa: ASSRLAEYSEAF
v_gene: TRBV7-8
j_gene: TRBJ1-1

CDR3aa: ASSGQFSNQPQH
v_gene: TRBV7-9
j_gene: TRBJ1-5

CDR3aa: ASSEPSGGSNQPQH
v_gene: TRBV10-2
j_gene: TRBJ1-5

CDR3aa: ASSLNLHDRQGSNTGELF
v_gene: TRBV18
j_gene: TRBJ2-2

CDR3aa: ASSIARTGGYGYT
v_gene: TRBV19
j_gene: TRBJ1-2

CDR3aa: ASSLGDRAYYGYT
v_gene: TRBV5-5
j_gene: TRBJ1-2

CDR3aa: ASSLAGAYTYEQY
v_gene: TRBV10-2
j_gene: TRBJ2-7

CDR3aa: ASSEGEARPQETQY
v_gene: TRBV2
j_gene: TRBJ2-5

CDR3aa: ASSPPGQRALGYT
v_gene: TRBV13
j_gene: TRBJ1-2

CDR3aa: ASSEGRWVAEETQY
v_gene: TRBV2
j_gene: TRBJ2-5

CDR3aa: ASRGEGVLPQH
v_gene: TRBV12-3/TRBV12-4
j_gene: TRBJ1-5

CDR3aa: ASSPKWTDYGYT
v_gene: TRBV5-6
j_gene: TRBJ1-2

CDR3aa: ASSLEGTVNSNQPQH
v_gene: TRBV4-1
j_gene: TRBJ1-5

CDR3aa: AISERQASNTEAF
v_gene: TRBV10-3
j_gene: TRBJ1-1

CDR3aa: ASSFRNTIY
v_gene: TRBV28
j_gene: TRBJ1-3

CDR3aa: ASSRNTGELF
v_gene: TRBV5-5
j_gene: TRBJ2-2

CDR3aa: ATLAWETQY
v_gene: TRBV28
j_gene: TRBJ2-5

CDR3aa: ASSPGSGRAGEQY
v_gene: TRBV7-7
j_gene: TRBJ2-7